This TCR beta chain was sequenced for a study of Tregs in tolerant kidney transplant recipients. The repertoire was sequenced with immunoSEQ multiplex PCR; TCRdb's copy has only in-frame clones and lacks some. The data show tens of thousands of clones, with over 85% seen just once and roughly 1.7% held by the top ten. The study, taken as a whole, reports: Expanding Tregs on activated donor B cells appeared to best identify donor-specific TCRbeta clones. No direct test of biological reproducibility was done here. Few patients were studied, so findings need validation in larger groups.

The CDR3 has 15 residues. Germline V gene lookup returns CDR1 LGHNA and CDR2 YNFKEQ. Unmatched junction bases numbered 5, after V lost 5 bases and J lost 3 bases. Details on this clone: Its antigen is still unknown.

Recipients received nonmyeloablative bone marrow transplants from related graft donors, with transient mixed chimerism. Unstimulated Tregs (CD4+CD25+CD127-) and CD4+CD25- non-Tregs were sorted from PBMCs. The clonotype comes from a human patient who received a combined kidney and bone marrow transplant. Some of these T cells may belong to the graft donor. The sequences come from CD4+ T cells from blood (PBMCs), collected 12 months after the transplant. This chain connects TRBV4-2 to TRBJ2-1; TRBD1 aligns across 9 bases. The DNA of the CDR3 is TGTGCCAGCAGCAGAGGACAGGGGTTCTACAATGAGCAGTTCTTC. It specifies CASSRGQGFYNEQFF.